This is a list of T cell receptor beta chains from one sample in a study of cytomegalovirus exposure and HLA in healthy donors. Generated by immunoSEQ multiplex PCR, the TCRdb table keeps only in-frame clones and is missing some. This table has 80,000 to 100,000 clones, approximately 71% appearing once. Sequencing used PBMCs. These receptors originate from a woman aged 18-35 years in good health and CMV-seropositive. The CDR3 runs from the conserved cysteine through the conserved F or W. Each record gives: D gene, CDR3 length, V gene, J gene, clone size, CDR3 protein, CDR3 DNA. The D gene is left open where the match is weak. Where a row states a size, it is once, few, many or the class of an expanded clone; other rows omit it.

d_gene: NA; len: 17; v_gene: TRBV5-1; j_gene: TRBJ2-3; abundance: few; CDR3aa: CASSLVLGRGGTDTQYF; CDR3nt: TGCGCCAGCAGCTTGGTTCTGGGCAGGGGGGGCACAGATACGCAGTATTTT
d_gene: NA; len: 12; v_gene: TRBV7-2; j_gene: TRBJ2-1; abundance: NA; CDR3aa: CASSSQGGLKFF; CDR3nt: TGTGCCAGCAGCTCACAGGGGGGGTTGAAGTTCTTC
d_gene: TRBD2; len: 15; v_gene: TRBV27; j_gene: TRBJ2-3; abundance: once; CDR3aa: CASSPQRERADTQYF; CDR3nt: TGTGCCAGCAGTCCTCAGCGGGAGAGGGCAGATACGCAGTATTTT
d_gene: NA; len: 15; v_gene: TRBV19; j_gene: TRBJ1-6; abundance: NA; CDR3aa: CASSIGELDNSPLHF; CDR3nt: TGTGCCAGTAGTATTGGGGAGTTAGATAATTCACCCCTCCACTTT
d_gene: NA; len: 18; v_gene: TRBV7-8; j_gene: TRBJ1-5; abundance: NA; CDR3aa: CASSAYARMLYSNQPQHF; CDR3nt: TGTGCCAGCAGCGCTTATGCTAGAATGCTATATAGCAATCAGCCCCAGCATTTT
d_gene: NA; len: 16; v_gene: TRBV29-1; j_gene: TRBJ1-2; abundance: NA; CDR3aa: CSAYGVAGPTNYGYTF; CDR3nt: TGCAGCGCCTACGGTGTTGCGGGACCGACTAACTATGGCTACACCTTC
d_gene: NA; len: 17; v_gene: TRBV28; j_gene: TRBJ1-1; abundance: NA; CDR3aa: CASSLLVPTVSGTEAFF; CDR3nt: TGTGCCAGCAGTTTATTAGTCCCCACTGTCTCGGGCACTGAAGCTTTCTTT
d_gene: TRBD2; len: 15; v_gene: TRBV6-5; j_gene: TRBJ2-5; abundance: few; CDR3aa: CASLRTSGGAETQYF; CDR3nt: TGTGCCAGCCTACGGACTAGCGGGGGGGCAGAGACCCAGTACTTC
d_gene: TRBD2; len: 17; v_gene: TRBV18; j_gene: TRBJ2-5; abundance: NA; CDR3aa: CASSPFGLAGDQETQYF; CDR3nt: TGTGCCAGCTCACCCTTCGGACTAGCGGGAGACCAAGAGACCCAGTACTTC
d_gene: NA; len: 14; v_gene: TRBV9; j_gene: TRBJ2-1; abundance: NA; CDR3aa: CASSIQTKGNEQFF; CDR3nt: TGTGCCAGCAGCATACAGACGAAGGGGAATGAGCAGTTCTTC
d_gene: NA; len: 14; v_gene: TRBV5-1; j_gene: TRBJ1-2; abundance: NA; CDR3aa: CASSLERGPYGYTF; CDR3nt: TGCGCCAGCAGCTTGGAAAGAGGGCCCTATGGCTACACCTTC
d_gene: TRBD1; len: 14; v_gene: TRBV27; j_gene: TRBJ1-4; abundance: NA; CDR3aa: CASSRQGGLEKLFF; CDR3nt: TGTGCCAGCAGTCGACAGGGGGGTTTAGAAAAACTGTTTTTT
d_gene: NA; len: 14; v_gene: TRBV7-6; j_gene: TRBJ1-2; abundance: NA; CDR3aa: CASSPGTTVYGYTF; CDR3nt: TGTGCCAGCAGCCCCGGGACTACCGTCTATGGCTACACCTTC
d_gene: NA; len: 15; v_gene: TRBV5-1; j_gene: TRBJ2-5; abundance: few; CDR3aa: CASSLAQGGGETQYF; CDR3nt: TGCGCCAGCAGCTTGGCCCAGGGAGGTGGTGAGACCCAGTACTTC
d_gene: TRBD2; len: 17; v_gene: TRBV5-1; j_gene: TRBJ2-3; abundance: NA; CDR3aa: CASSLTPTSGGTDTQYF; CDR3nt: TGCGCCAGCAGCTTGACCCCCACTAGCGGAGGCACAGATACGCAGTATTTT
d_gene: NA; len: 12; v_gene: TRBV5-4; j_gene: TRBJ1-3; abundance: few; CDR3aa: CASSDWGNTIYF; CDR3nt: TGTGCCAGCAGCGACTGGGGAAACACCATATATTTT
d_gene: NA; len: 12; v_gene: TRBV12-5; j_gene: TRBJ1-1; abundance: once; CDR3aa: CASGRDRNRPFF; CDR3nt: TGTGCTAGTGGCCGCGACAGGAATCGACCTTTCTTT
d_gene: NA; len: 13; v_gene: TRBV6-4; j_gene: TRBJ2-3; abundance: NA; CDR3aa: CASSSRASDTQYF; CDR3nt: TGTGCCAGCAGTTCGCGTGCCTCCGATACGCAGTATTTT
d_gene: TRBD1; len: 15; v_gene: TRBV7-9; j_gene: TRBJ2-2; abundance: NA; CDR3aa: CSSSRGTGGHGELFF; CDR3nt: TGTTCCAGCAGCCGCGGGACAGGGGGGCACGGGGAGCTGTTTTTT
d_gene: NA; len: 15; v_gene: TRBV7-2; j_gene: TRBJ2-7; abundance: NA; CDR3aa: CASTISVGNSYEQYF; CDR3nt: TGTGCCAGCACCATTAGTGTGGGCAACTCCTACGAGCAGTACTTC
d_gene: TRBD1; len: 13; v_gene: TRBV7-8; j_gene: TRBJ1-2; abundance: NA; CDR3aa: CASSTGTGASNTF; CDR3nt: TGTGCCAGCAGCACTGGGACAGGGGCTTCTAACACCTTC
d_gene: TRBD1; len: 14; v_gene: TRBV7-9; j_gene: TRBJ1-1; abundance: NA; CDR3aa: CASSLGGWNTEAFF; CDR3nt: TGTGCCAGCAGCCTAGGGGGCTGGAACACTGAAGCTTTCTTT
d_gene: TRBD1; len: 14; v_gene: TRBV18; j_gene: TRBJ2-7; abundance: NA; CDR3aa: CASSPGQGYYEQYF; CDR3nt: TGTGCCAGCTCACCGGGACAGGGGTACTACGAGCAGTACTTC
d_gene: NA; len: 13; v_gene: TRBV6-5; j_gene: TRBJ2-7; abundance: NA; CDR3aa: CASSYTASYEQYF; CDR3nt: TGTGCCAGCAGTTATACAGCATCCTACGAGCAGTACTTC
d_gene: NA; len: 15; v_gene: TRBV28; j_gene: TRBJ2-2; abundance: NA; CDR3aa: CASSLSQGGTGELFF; CDR3nt: TGTGCCAGCAGTTTATCACAGGGGGGGACCGGGGAGCTGTTTTTT
d_gene: NA; len: 14; v_gene: TRBV15; j_gene: TRBJ2-1; abundance: few; CDR3aa: CATRGGAGGDEQFF; CDR3nt: TGTGCCACCAGAGGAGGAGCGGGCGGCGATGAGCAGTTCTTC
d_gene: NA; len: 17; v_gene: TRBV19; j_gene: TRBJ1-4; abundance: NA; CDR3aa: CASSTTGTIATNEKLFF; CDR3nt: TGTGCCAGTAGTACAACCGGGACAATCGCAACTAATGAAAAACTGTTTTTT
d_gene: NA; len: 13; v_gene: TRBV5-1; j_gene: TRBJ2-1; abundance: NA; CDR3aa: CASRFTSLNEQFF; CDR3nt: TGCGCCAGCAGGTTTACTAGCCTCAATGAGCAGTTCTTC
d_gene: TRBD1; len: 15; v_gene: TRBV11-2; j_gene: TRBJ1-6; abundance: NA; CDR3aa: CASSLGAGGLAPLHF; CDR3nt: TGTGCCAGCAGCTTAGGGGCAGGGGGCTTGGCACCCCTCCACTTT
d_gene: NA; len: 14; v_gene: TRBV5-1; j_gene: TRBJ2-2; abundance: NA; CDR3aa: CASSLEGGRRELFF; CDR3nt: TGCGCCAGCAGCTTGGAGGGGGGGCGAAGGGAGCTGTTTTTT
d_gene: TRBD1; len: 15; v_gene: TRBV6-5; j_gene: TRBJ2-4; abundance: NA; CDR3aa: CASVEPDRVENIQYF; CDR3nt: TGTGCCAGCGTGGAACCGGACAGGGTGGAAAACATTCAGTACTTC
d_gene: TRBD2; len: 15; v_gene: TRBV6-4; j_gene: TRBJ2-2; abundance: NA; CDR3aa: CASSELAGLTGELFF; CDR3nt: TGTGCCAGCAGTGAACTAGCGGGACTCACCGGGGAGCTGTTTTTT
d_gene: NA; len: 13; v_gene: TRBV7-9; j_gene: TRBJ2-7; abundance: NA; CDR3aa: CASSWARGYEQYF; CDR3nt: TGTGCCAGCAGCTGGGCGAGGGGGTACGAGCAGTACTTC
d_gene: TRBD1; len: 15; v_gene: TRBV11-2; j_gene: TRBJ2-1; abundance: once; CDR3aa: CASSSGQGRDNEQFF; CDR3nt: TGTGCCAGCAGCTCCGGACAGGGGCGGGACAATGAGCAGTTCTTC
d_gene: TRBD2; len: 12; v_gene: TRBV28; j_gene: TRBJ2-3; abundance: NA; CDR3aa: CASGAGTYTQYF; CDR3nt: TGTGCCAGCGGAGCGGGAACCTATACGCAGTATTTT
d_gene: NA; len: 14; v_gene: TRBV5-1; j_gene: TRBJ1-4; abundance: NA; CDR3aa: CASSLQATNEKLFF; CDR3nt: TGCGCCAGCAGCTTGCAGGCAACTAATGAAAAACTGTTTTTT
d_gene: TRBD1; len: 15; v_gene: TRBV11-2; j_gene: TRBJ1-1; abundance: NA; CDR3aa: CASSLGLQGVDEAFF; CDR3nt: TGTGCCAGCAGCTTAGGGCTACAGGGGGTTGATGAAGCTTTCTTT
d_gene: TRBD1; len: 14; v_gene: TRBV7-9; j_gene: TRBJ1-1; abundance: NA; CDR3aa: CASSPTGGWTEAFF; CDR3nt: TGTGCCAGCAGCCCGACAGGGGGTTGGACTGAAGCTTTCTTT